In this sample, the clone carrying this T cell receptor (beta chain) turned up once. The data belong to a study of cytomegalovirus exposure and HLA in healthy donors. The CDR3 contains 12 residues. Germline V gene data show CDR1 as WSHSY and CDR2 as SAAADI. With V trimmed by 6 bases and J by 5 bases, 4 bases remained unmatched. Sequencing was performed with immunoSEQ multiplex PCR; in TCRdb, only in-frame clones are kept and a portion is missing. The top ten clones hold less than 2% of a sample with 60,000 to 85,000 clones, 94% of them seen once. The TCR comes from a man in his late teens or twenties in good health and CMV-seropositive. The gene calls are TRBV10-2 and TRBJ2-7; TRBD1 agrees at 7 bases. The sequencing sample was made of PBMCs. The CDR3 is CASSAGTDEQYF. The CDR3 coding sequence is TGCGCCAGCAGCGCCGGGACAGACGAGCAGTACTTC.